One sample yielded the 26 T cell receptor beta chains listed below, sequenced in a study of blood T cell repertoires in COVID-19. Using immunoSEQ multiplex PCR, the repertoire was profiled, and TCRdb retains in-frame clones only, with some absent. Of over 350,000 clones listed, around 89% are singletons. The specimen was PBMCs or T cells enriched from blood (not recorded which). These receptors were taken from a woman between 25 and 40 years old with acute COVID-19.

The rearrangement joins TRBV19 to TRBJ2-2; 12 positions match TRBD1. The germline V gene encodes CDR1 LNHDA and CDR2 SQIVND (reference sequence). Losses at the gene ends were 8 bases for V and 5 bases for J; bases not matched to a gene: 6. The CDR3 runs to 15 residues. The CDR3 DNA sequence: TGTGCCAGTTCCGGGACAGGGGGCAGGACCGGGGAGCTGTTTTTT. Its translation is CASSGTGGRTGELFF.

J is TRBJ1-5 and V is TRBV6-5; D not certain. This CDR3 is built from 15 residues. Per germline, CDR1 MNHEY and CDR2 SVGAGI. The V and J ends lost 7 bases and 2 bases respectively, with 15 bases between them. This CDR3 is CASNTGGQGNQPQHF. The CDR3 DNA reads TGTGCCAGCAATACGGGAGGGCAGGGCAATCAGCCCCAGCATTTT.

V gene TRBV27 combines with J gene TRBJ1-6; the match to TRBD1 covers 8 bases. Germline V gene lookup returns CDR1 MNHEY and CDR2 SMNVEV (reference sequence). CDR3 length equals 15 residues. Trimming at V came to 3 bases and at J to 14 bases, leaving 12 bases not matched to a gene. CDR3 coding DNA: TGTGCCAGCAGTTTTCCGGGACAGGCCCCCTTGGCCCTCCACTTT. Amino acids: CASSFPGQAPLALHF.

This chain connects TRBV29-1 to TRBJ1-4; tentatively, D is TRBD1 (6 bases). The V end lost 0 bases, the J end lost 7 bases, and 12 bases lay between the germline ends. This CDR3 has 14 amino acids. From germline, CDR1 is SQVTM and CDR2 ANQGSEA. CDR3 in DNA: TGCAGCGTTGAAGATCAGGGGCGGTTTGAAAAACTGTTTTTT. This gives the protein CSVEDQGRFEKLFF. Complete variable domain (other parts from reference TRBV29-1 and TRBJ1-4): SAVISQKPSRDICQRGTSLTIQCQVDSQVTMMFWYRQQPGQSLTLIATANQGSEATYESGFVIDKFPISRPNLTFSTLTVSNMSPEDSSIYLCSVEDQGRFEKLFFGSGTQLSVL.

The gene calls are TRBV7-2 and TRBJ2-1; TRBD2 agrees at 8 bases. This CDR3 is 14 amino acids long. Trimming removed 2 bases from V and 6 bases from J; junction bases left unmatched: 3. Germline CDR1 reads SGHTA; CDR2 reads FQGNSA. For the CDR3, the DNA is TGTGCCAGCAGCTTACTAGCGGGTGTCAATGAGCAGTTCTTC. It codes for CASSLLAGVNEQFF.

Comments on this clone: Other DNA sequences in the sample encode the same CDR3. The chain joins TRBV29-1 to TRBJ1-1, with a weak D call TRBD1 (6 bases). The CDR3 length is 13 residues. V was cut by 6 bases and J by 2 bases, with 13 bases left in between. Germline CDR1 is SQVTM and CDR2 is ANQGSEA. This CDR3 is CSVGGQLNTEAFF. CDR3 bases: TGCAGCGTCGGGGGGCAGCTTAACACTGAAGCTTTCTTT.

V and J are TRBV19 and TRBJ2-7, with 10 bases that match TRBD2. The germline V gene has CDR1 LNHDA and CDR2 SQIVND (reference sequence). The CDR3 loop spans 15 amino acids. J was trimmed by 4 bases and V by 4 bases; bases with no gene match: 7. CDR3 residues: CASSRSSGGFYEQYF. In DNA, the CDR3 is TGTGCCAGTAGTAGGTCTAGCGGGGGATTTTACGAGCAGTACTTC.

The chain recombines TRBV29-1 with TRBJ2-1, with TRBD2 identical over 11 bases. The CDR3 extends over 14 amino acids. Looked up from germline, CDR1 is SQVTM and CDR2 is ANQGSEA. Trimming removed 5 bases from V and 9 bases from J; junction bases left unmatched: 9. CDR3 residues: CSVILLAGGLEQFF. In DNA, the CDR3 is TGCAGCGTTATTTTGTTAGCGGGGGGGCTTGAGCAGTTCTTC.

The gene calls are TRBV3-1 (or the pseudogene TRBV3-2) and TRBJ2-2; no reliable D call. The CDR3 has 16 residues. Between the trimmed V and J ends, which lost 0 bases and 0 bases, there was a span of 8 bases. The germline V gene has CDR1 LGHDT and CDR2 YNNKEL (reference sequence). The CDR3 nucleotides are TGTGCCAGCAGCCAAGATCGACACCCGAACACCGGGGAGCTGTTTTTT. Amino acid sequence: CASSQDRHPNTGELFF.

Only a few counts were recorded for this clone. The sample contains more than one DNA sequence encoding this CDR3. The chain carries TRBV5-1 and TRBJ1-6, with D uncertain. V was pared by 6 bases and J by 7 bases, with 11 bases between. CDR1 and CDR2 (germline): SGHRS, YFSETQ. The CDR3 covers 13 residues. In DNA, the CDR3 is TGCGCCAGCAACGACGGAGGGAATTCACCCCTCCACTTT. Protein product: CASNDGGNSPLHF.

The chain uses TRBV4-2 and TRBJ1-5, with D maybe TRBD1 (5 bases). Germline assignment: CDR1 LGHNA and CDR2 YNFKEQ. This CDR3 has 13 residues. Trimming pared 2 bases from V and 7 bases from J, leaving 9 bases between. The DNA for the CDR3 is TGTGCCAGCAGCCAACAGACAGACCAGCCCCAGCATTTT. The encoded protein is CASSQQTDQPQHF.

The chain joins TRBV19 to TRBJ1-2; 7 bases line up with TRBD1. Germline lookup yields CDR1 LNHDA and CDR2 SQIVND (reference sequence). The CDR3 covers 15 residues. The junction had 15 bases not matched to a gene; V was cut back by 8 bases and J by 6 bases. The CDR3 region has the DNA TGTGCCAGTTCGTCAGGGGGTACGAACCCCCATGGCTACACCTTC. Its protein product is CASSSGGTNPHGYTF. The full variable domain, in which reference TRBV19 and TRBJ1-2 provide the parts outside the CDR3, is DGGITQSPKYLFRKEGQNVTLSCEQNLNHDAMYWYRQDPGQGLRLIYYSQIVNDFQKGDIAEGYSVSREKKESFPLTVTSAQKNPTAFYLCASSSGGTNPHGYTFGSGTRLTVV.

This chain connects TRBV11-2 to TRBJ2-2; D unclear. Germline lookup yields CDR1 SGHAT and CDR2 FQNNGV. The CDR3 runs to 17 residues. V was pared by 1 base and J by 0 bases, with 12 bases between. CDR3 sequence (DNA): TGTGCCAGCAGCTTAGTGTGGGCAGGCTCGAACACCGGGGAGCTGTTTTTT. Translating gives CASSLVWAGSNTGELFF.

This chain joins TRBV5-4 and TRBJ2-3; 8 bases map to TRBD1. Germline CDR1 and CDR2: SGHNT and YYREEE (reference sequence). This CDR3 region has 14 residues. V was clipped by 4 bases and J by 4 bases; unmatched bases: 5. The CDR3 bases are TGTGCCAGCAGCCGACAGGGGAGCCCAGATACGCAGTATTTT. Translating it yields CASSRQGSPDTQYF.

In its sample, this clone was seen once. The rearrangement uses TRBV7-2 and TRBJ2-7, with TRBD2 matching 8 bases. The junction had 6 bases not matched to a gene; V was cut back by 5 bases and J by 3 bases. The CDR3 runs 14 residues. Germline values: CDR1 SGHTA, CDR2 FQGNSA. CDR3 loop: CASSHGGGYYEQYF. The CDR3 coding sequence is TGTGCCAGCAGCCACGGCGGGGGGTACTACGAGCAGTACTTC.

This clone appeared once. V is TRBV6-6 and J is TRBJ1-3; D possibly corresponds to TRBD1 (6 bases). With 4 bases removed from V and 8 bases from J, the gap between germline ends came to 9 bases. The CDR3 is 12 amino acids. Germline V gives CDR1 MNHNY, CDR2 SVGAGI (reference sequence). The DNA for the CDR3 is TGTGCCAGCAGTTCACAGGGAGACACCATATATTTT. It codes for CASSSQGDTIYF.

The rearrangement links TRBV2 to TRBJ1-5; 10 bases are a match to TRBD1. V shed 6 bases and J 2 bases; nucleotides not matched to a gene: 7. CDR3 length equals 16 residues. The germline CDR1 and CDR2 sequences are SNHLY and FYNNEI. This CDR3 is CASSASGTGGNQPQHF. Written as DNA, the CDR3 is TGTGCCAGCAGCGCCTCCGGGACAGGGGGCAATCAGCCCCAGCATTTT.

The chain links TRBV2 to TRBJ2-5; TRBD2 might be the D (6 bases). The CDR3 has 14 residues. Looked up from germline, CDR1 is SNHLY and CDR2 is FYNNEI. Trimming stripped 8 bases from V and 5 bases from J, with 18 bases between. CDR3 sequence reads: CASLKGLGRETQYF. Here the CDR3 DNA reads TGTGCCAGCCTCAAGGGACTGGGGAGGGAGACCCAGTACTTC.

The chain employs TRBV12-3 or TRBV12-4 and TRBJ1-2, with D perhaps TRBD1 (6 bases). CDR3 length equals 12 residues. Trimming removed 5 bases from V and 7 bases from J, with 11 bases in between. Here the CDR3 DNA reads TGTGCCAGCAGTCCCCGGACAGTTGGCTACACCTTC. Its translation: CASSPRTVGYTF.

This chain uses TRBV3-1 (or the pseudogene TRBV3-2) with TRBJ1-2; D uncertain. Trimming shortened V by 4 bases and J by 6 bases, and 15 bases separated the two germline ends. This CDR3 has 14 amino acids. Germline V CDR1 and CDR2: LGHDT, YNNKEL (reference sequence). In nucleotides, the CDR3 is TGTGCCAGCAGCCGAGGACTCACGAGGGATGGCTACACCTTC. Translated, it gives CASSRGLTRDGYTF.

The rearrangement uses TRBV18 and TRBJ1-1; weak D call: TRBD1 (6 bases). CDR1 KGHSH and CDR2 LQKENI come from the germline V gene. The CDR3 is made up of 13 amino acids. Trimming removed 4 bases at V and 8 bases at J, with 14 bases between. The DNA of the CDR3 is TGTGCCAGCTCACAACACCGGGACATCGAAGCTTTCTTT. Protein sequence: CASSQHRDIEAFF.

A single count supports this clone. The chain combines TRBV12-5 with TRBJ2-1; tentative D call: TRBD2 (5 bases). Germline lookup yields CDR1 LGHNT and CDR2 FRNRAP. The CDR3 extends over 15 amino acids. Trimming removed 3 bases at V and 5 bases at J, with 14 bases between. The CDR3 DNA reads TGTGCTAGTGGTTTAGGGCTAGCCGGCCACAATGAGCAGTTCTTC. Its protein product is CASGLGLAGHNEQFF. The whole variable domain, filled in from reference TRBV12-5 and TRBJ2-1, reads DARVTQTPRHKVTEMGQEVTMRCQPILGHNTVFWYRQTMMQGLELLAYFRNRAPLDDSGMPKDRFSAEMPDATLATLKIQPSEPRDSAVYFCASGLGLAGHNEQFFGPGTRLTVL.

This clone has more than one count but fewer than ten. Here the CDR3 DNA reads TGTGCCAGCAAGGGGCGAAGGGACACTGAAGCTTTCTTT. It yields the protein CASKGRRDTEAFF. This chain connects TRBV25-1 to TRBJ1-1; a possible D gene is TRBD1 (5 bases). Germline loops: CDR1 MGHDK, CDR2 SYGVNS. The V and J ends lost 7 bases and 3 bases respectively, with 12 bases between them. There are 13 residues in the CDR3. Based on the CDR3 plus reference TRBV25-1 and TRBJ1-1, the full variable domain is EADIYQTPRYLVIGTGKKITLECSQTMGHDKMYWYQQDPGMELHLIHYSYGVNSTEKGDLSSESTVSRIRTEHFPLTLESARPSHTSQYLCASKGRRDTEAFFGQGTRLTVV.

V is TRBV19 and J is TRBJ2-3; D is undetermined. Germline V gene sequence: CDR1 LNHDA, CDR2 SQIVND (reference sequence). V was clipped by 6 bases and J by 4 bases, with 14 bases between them. The CDR3 has 14 amino acids. The CDR3 DNA sequence: TGTGCCAGTAGCATCCCGCAGTTCCCAGATACGCAGTATTTT. It codes for CASSIPQFPDTQYF.

The genes are TRBV6-5 and TRBJ2-7; no firm D call. With 11 bases removed from V and 6 bases from J, the gap between germline ends came to 11 bases. The CDR3 consists of 10 residues. CDR1 and CDR2 (germline): MNHEY, SVGAGI. The CDR3 here is CAGSSGEQYF. As DNA, the CDR3 is TGTGCCGGCTCCTCGGGCGAGCAGTACTTC.

The chain carries TRBV10-3 and TRBJ1-4; no firm D call. CDR1 ENHRY and CDR2 SYGVKD come from the germline V gene. This CDR3 region has 11 residues. Trimming pared 6 bases from V and 7 bases from J, leaving 6 bases between. The CDR3, as DNA: TGTGCCATCAGCCCGGGTGAAAAACTGTTTTTT. Residues: CAISPGEKLFF.